The 13 T cell receptor beta chains given below trace back to one sample, sequenced in a study of cytomegalovirus exposure and HLA in healthy donors. Both 60 Vbeta primers and 13 Jbeta primers went into the PCR. Only in-frame clones appear in the TCRdb table, and some are missing; sequencing was by immunoSEQ multiplex PCR. The sample shows about 180,000 clones, 78% of them seen only once. Sequencing used PBMCs. The receptor set was obtained from a woman aged 50 to 60 in good health and CMV-seropositive.

The chain joins TRBV7-2 to TRBJ2-5, with D perhaps TRBD2 (7 bases). V was shortened by 1 base and J by 11 bases, with 20 bases between the two germline ends. The CDR3 has 15 amino acids. In germline, CDR1 is SGHTA, CDR2 FQGNSA. The CDR3 sequence is CASSLGGGFSGEQYF. DNA of the CDR3: TGTGCCAGCAGCTTAGGCGGGGGTTTCTCAGGGGAGCAGTACTTC.

The V gene is TRBV10-3, the J gene TRBJ2-3; TRBD2 matches at 13 bases. This CDR3 is built from 17 residues. The V and J ends lost 3 bases and 6 bases, in that order; junction bases with no gene match: 9. CDR1 is ENHRY, CDR2 SYGVKD, per germline. The CDR3 here is CAISDPTSGGARDTQYF. CDR3 bases: TGTGCCATCAGTGACCCCACTAGCGGGGGGGCTCGGGATACGCAGTATTTT.

The chain carries TRBV18 and TRBJ2-5; D possibly corresponds to TRBD2 (5 bases). The germline V and J ends were trimmed by 9 bases and 1 base, with 15 bases remaining between them. The CDR3 contains 14 residues. The germline gives CDR1 KGHSH, CDR2 LQKENI. In nucleotides, the CDR3 is TGTGCCAGTCGCCCGGGGTACTCCCAAGAGACCCAGTACTTC. Translated, it gives CASRPGYSQETQYF.

The chain employs TRBV5-1 and TRBJ2-7, with 8 bases fitting TRBD1. V dropped 0 bases and J dropped 4; count of bases not matched to a gene: 3. Germline CDR1 and CDR2: SGHRS and YFSETQ. CDR3 length: 14 residues. Here the CDR3 reads CASSLGQGRYEQYF. In DNA form, the CDR3 reads TGCGCCAGCAGCTTGGGACAGGGGCGGTACGAGCAGTACTTC.

V and J are TRBV9 and TRBJ1-1; possibly TRBD1 for D (5 bases). This CDR3 contains 13 residues. Germline V gives CDR1 SGDLS, CDR2 YYNGEE. Trimming left V 0 bases short and J 3 bases short, with 6 bases between. CDR3 protein: CASSVGGDTEAFF. The CDR3 DNA is TGTGCCAGCAGCGTAGGGGGGGACACTGAAGCTTTCTTT.

By frequency in the sample, this clone is medium-sized. V is TRBV6-5 and J is TRBJ2-1; the D is unclear. CDR1 and CDR2 from the germline V gene are MNHEY and SVGAGI. Trimming pared 5 bases from V and 9 bases from J, leaving 14 bases between. The CDR3 extends over 13 amino acids. The CDR3 DNA sequence: TGTGCCAGCAGTGTAGCTCTTGAAGGTGAGCAGTTCTTC. Translation: CASSVALEGEQFF.

This chain joins TRBV4-1 and TRBJ2-3; 9 nucleotides align to TRBD2. In germline, CDR1 is MGHRA, CDR2 YSYEKL. The trim removed 2 bases at V and 1 base at J, leaving 10 bases unmatched. This CDR3 has 18 amino acids. The DNA for the CDR3 is TGCGCCAGCAGCCAATTTAGGGGGGCGGGGGGGCGCACAGATACGCAGTATTTT. Protein: CASSQFRGAGGRTDTQYF.

The CDR3 spells CASSVGETRSSEQFF. CDR3 sequence (DNA): TGTGCCAGCAGTGTAGGAGAGACTAGGTCTAGTGAGCAGTTCTTC. This chain connects TRBV2 to TRBJ2-1; perhaps TRBD2 as D (6 bases). Germline assignment: CDR1 SNHLY and CDR2 FYNNEI. Trimming took 4 bases from V and 9 from J, leaving 19 bases between them. This CDR3 is built from 15 residues.

The chain links TRBV6-1 to TRBJ2-5, with D maybe TRBD2 (7 bases). The CDR3 spans 15 residues. Between the trimmed V and J ends, which lost 2 bases and 1 base, there was a span of 11 bases. CDR1 and CDR2 (germline): MNHNS, SASEGT. The CDR3 sequence is CASSEIGGAQETQYF. The CDR3 nucleotides read TGTGCCAGCAGTGAAATAGGGGGGGCCCAAGAGACCCAGTACTTC.

The chain carries TRBV19 and TRBJ1-6; D perhaps matches TRBD1 (5 bases). The CDR3 spans 14 residues. Trimming removed 1 base at V and 8 bases at J, with 9 bases between. The germline V gene has CDR1 LNHDA and CDR2 SQIVND (reference sequence). CDR3 bases: TGTGCCAGTAGTATAGGGGCAGGGTATTCACCCCTCCACTTT. Protein sequence: CASSIGAGYSPLHF.

This clone was counted a single time. The chain combines TRBV5-1 with TRBJ1-1; the D is unclear. This CDR3 contains 13 residues. From germline, CDR1 is SGHRS and CDR2 YFSETQ. V dropped 3 bases and J dropped 0 bases, with 6 bases sitting between them. CDR3 amino acids: CASSSELNTEAFF. The CDR3 bases are TGCGCCAGCAGCTCGGAGTTGAACACTGAAGCTTTCTTT.

The chain recombines TRBV6-6 with TRBJ2-7; perhaps TRBD2 as D (6 bases). Germline V CDR1 and CDR2: MNHNY, SVGAGI (reference sequence). V was trimmed by 10 bases and J by 2 bases, leaving 9 bases between them. The CDR3 totals 11 residues. CDR3 protein: CATSGAYEQYF. In DNA form, the CDR3 reads TGTGCCACTTCGGGGGCCTACGAGCAGTACTTC.

The J gene is TRBJ2-7, the V gene TRBV6-1; D may be TRBD1 (7 bases). V lost 7 bases and J lost 1, with 17 bases in between. Per the germline V gene, CDR1 is MNHNS and CDR2 is SASEGT. This CDR3 comprises 15 residues. Here the CDR3 reads CASTGQGGKSYEQYF. As DNA, the CDR3 is TGTGCCAGCACCGGCCAGGGGGGCAAATCCTACGAGCAGTACTTC.